This T cell receptor beta chain was sequenced during a study of tumor-infiltrating lymphocytes in primary liver carcinoma. Turning to this clonotype: What it binds is unknown.

The study co-extracted DNA and RNA from around 20-30 mg of unsorted bulk tissue. HBV chronically infected the treatment-naive patients. Between the trimmed V and J ends, which lost 6 bases and 12 bases, there was a span of 33 bases. Germline V CDR1 and CDR2: SQVTM, ANQGSEA. The CDR3 is made up of 17 amino acids. Study-level findings and limits: In tumor-adjacent and tumor-blood pairs, overlap was lower than in tumor region pairs.

Total RNA (roughly 540 ng) served as template for TCR beta cDNA synthesis primed by a constant-region primer. Three-round nested multiplex PCR performed with slightly modified ARM-PCR produced the TCR beta libraries. Use of TRBV1-TRBV30 forward primers with a C-beta reverse primer characterized the first two PCR rounds, which lasted about 9 cycles each. TCRdb reprocessed the multiplex PCR reads via MiXCR and lists one record per CDR3 protein. The sample holds about 21,000 distinct CDR3 sequences, over 60% seen once. This chain uses TRBV29-1 with TRBJ2-1, with TRBD2 as a possible D gene (6 bases). The sequenced material came from liver tumor tissue from sampling region 1. Subset denoted: tumor region T1, superior pole. The sequence was collected from a woman aged 30 to 39 with primary liver carcinoma and hepatitis B virus infection. Here the CDR3 DNA reads TGCAGCGTCCAGCCGGCTAGCGTGACGCCCCGAACGGGTGCGCAGTTCTTC. Protein sequence: CSVQPASVTPRTGAQFF.